Listed here are 11 T cell receptor beta chains from one sample, sequenced in a study of control samples from healthy donors and cancer patients. Profiled with immunoSEQ multiplex PCR; TCRdb holds only in-frame clones, not every one. The data show about 120,000 clones, about 88% seen once. The sequenced material came from blood. These receptors were taken from a man aged 18-30 years in good health.

The chain has TRBV12-5 and TRBJ2-3; 9 bases align to TRBD1. The CDR3 is 15 residues long. Germline CDR1 LGHNT, CDR2 FRNRAP. J lost 2 bases, V lost 6 bases, and 6 bases had no gene match. The CDR3 loop reads CASGDRDRDTDTQYF. As DNA, the CDR3 is TGTGCTAGTGGGGACAGGGACAGGGACACAGATACGCAGTATTTT. The complete variable domain, with remaining parts taken from reference TRBV12-5 and TRBJ2-3, reads DARVTQTPRHKVTEMGQEVTMRCQPILGHNTVFWYRQTMMQGLELLAYFRNRAPLDDSGMPKDRFSAEMPDATLATLKIQPSEPRDSAVYFCASGDRDRDTDTQYFGPGTRLTVL.

In this sample, this clone turned up once. V gene TRBV3-1 (or the pseudogene TRBV3-2) combines with J gene TRBJ2-7; possible D gene TRBD1, 5 bases. This CDR3 spans 14 amino acids. Per germline, CDR1 LGHDT and CDR2 YNNKEL (reference sequence). Deletions cut 4 bases from V and 6 bases from J, with 16 bases between. The CDR3 here is CASSLSFGAREQYF. CDR3 sequence (DNA): TGTGCCAGCAGCCTAAGTTTTGGGGCCCGCGAGCAGTACTTC.

This clone was observed once. This sequence joins TRBV7-9 and TRBJ2-6, with 7 bases matching TRBD1. The CDR3 contains 15 residues. The V segment lost 4 bases and the J segment 2 bases; nucleotides outside the gene matches: 2. Per germline, CDR1 SEHNR and CDR2 FQNEAQ (reference sequence). The CDR3 sequence is CASSSGQPGANVLTF. CDR3 DNA sequence: TGTGCCAGCAGCTCGGGACAGCCTGGGGCCAACGTCCTGACTTTC.

The chain has TRBV7-9 and TRBJ2-1, with D uncertain. This CDR3 spans 15 amino acids. Trimming stripped 2 bases from V and 5 bases from J, with 13 bases between. Per the germline V gene, CDR1 is SEHNR and CDR2 is FQNEAQ (reference sequence). This chain's CDR3 is CASSLWVVRNNEQFF. The CDR3 nucleotides are TGTGCCAGCAGCTTATGGGTCGTCCGAAACAATGAGCAGTTCTTC.

This clone was counted once. The J gene is TRBJ2-1, the V gene TRBV5-1; 9 positions match TRBD2. J gave up 6 bases and V 0 bases, and 10 bases lay outside the gene matches. The CDR3 spans 17 residues. Germline-derived CDR1 and CDR2 are SGHRS and YFSETQ. The CDR3: CASSLDPVAGVVNEQFF. The CDR3 DNA sequence: TGCGCCAGCAGCTTGGATCCGGTAGCGGGAGTGGTCAATGAGCAGTTCTTC.

This chain joins TRBV7-8 and TRBJ1-1; D not resolved. CDR3 length: 13 amino acids. V shed 0 bases and J shed 6 bases, with 8 bases lying between them. Germline V gene sequence: CDR1 SGHVS, CDR2 FQNEAQ. This chain's CDR3 is CASSLAVKSEAFF. In nucleotides, the CDR3 is TGTGCCAGCAGCTTAGCGGTGAAATCTGAAGCTTTCTTT.

This sequence joins TRBV6-2 or TRBV6-3 and TRBJ2-7, with D perhaps TRBD1 (5 bases). The CDR3 has 12 amino acids. V lost 4 bases to trimming and J lost 3 bases, with 7 bases between them. Germline CDR1 is MNHEY and CDR2 is SVGEGT. This CDR3 is CASSSQVYEQYF. DNA for the CDR3: TGTGCCAGCAGTTCACAGGTCTACGAGCAGTACTTC.

This sequence joins TRBV9 and TRBJ1-1, with D unclear. The V gene's germline CDR1 is SGDLS and CDR2 YYNGEE. Trimming stripped 0 bases from V and 2 bases from J, with 11 bases between. The CDR3 spans 15 residues. The CDR3 protein is CASSVDLSANTEAFF. CDR3 DNA: TGTGCCAGCAGCGTAGATCTTAGCGCCAACACTGAAGCTTTCTTT.

This clone was detected a few times. The J gene is TRBJ2-7, the V gene TRBV29-1; 9 bases map to TRBD1. This CDR3 region has 15 residues. V lost 2 bases and J lost 0; bases outside the gene matches: 5. CDR1 is SQVTM, CDR2 ANQGSEA, per germline. The CDR3 bases are TGCAGCGTTGAAAATATGGGACAGGGCTCCTACGAGCAGTACTTC. This translates into CSVENMGQGSYEQYF.

The V call is TRBV7-9, the J call TRBJ2-3; D could derive from TRBD1 or TRBD2 (5 bases each). Germline CDR1 and CDR2: SEHNR and FQNEAQ (reference sequence). The CDR3 loop spans 17 amino acids. V was clipped by 3 bases and J by 1 base, with 17 bases between them. CDR3 DNA sequence: TGTGCCAGCAGCTTTAGGGGTGGGCAGGGAGGCACAGATACGCAGTATTTT. Amino acids: CASSFRGGQGGTDTQYF.

V usage is TRBV6-4 and J usage is TRBJ2-2, with D perhaps TRBD1 or TRBD2 (5 bases each). V was trimmed by 0 bases and J by 3 bases, leaving 5 bases between them. Looked up from germline, CDR1 is MRHNA and CDR2 is SNTAGT. The length of the CDR3 is 14 residues. CDR3: CASSDSGDTGELFF. CDR3 in DNA: TGTGCCAGCAGTGACTCGGGGGACACCGGGGAGCTGTTTTTT.